These 23 T cell receptor beta chains came from one sample sequenced in a study of glioma-infiltrating T cells (dated by TCRdb to the mid-2010s). The listed sequencing device is Illumina MiSeq. TCR alpha and beta CDR3 regions were amplified with the iRepertoire nested amplicon-rescue multiplex PCR (arm-PCR) platform from RNA. The raw public data were reprocessed by TCRdb itself: fastp quality trimming at Q25, MiXCR clonotype calling, in-frame beta chains only. Under each unique CDR3 protein, matching rows form one entry showing the most common genes and DNA. The sample table holds 300,000 to 400,000 distinct CDR3 sequences, of which 41% were seen once. The leading ten clones occupy around 13% of the sample. The sample comprised glioma tissue, nonneoplastic brain tissue, or PBMCs (not recorded which). The origin of the receptors is a human donor with low-grade glioma or glioblastoma, undergoing nonglioma brain surgery, or in good health (not recorded which).

The chain links TRBV6-1 to TRBJ1-2, with 7 bases that match TRBD1. Looked up from germline, CDR1 is MNHNS and CDR2 is SASEGT. The J segment lost 4 bases and the V segment lost 6 bases, leaving 8 bases of the junction unmatched. The CDR3 spans 14 residues. The CDR3 nucleotides read TGTGCCAGCAGACCCAGGGGGTCCTTCTATGGCTACACCTTC. It translates to CASRPRGSFYGYTF.

About this clonotype: A clone one base away is much larger, so this may be a read error. The chain recombines TRBV27 with TRBJ2-7, with 12 nucleotides matching TRBD2. Germline CDR1 and CDR2: MNHEY and SMNVEV (reference sequence). This CDR3 has 15 amino acids. Written as DNA, the CDR3 is TGTGTCAGCGGGAGACTAGCGGGAGCCCTAGGCGAGCAGTACTTC. As protein: CVSGRLAGALGEQYF.

This clonotype was detected many times. The chain is built from TRBV6-2 or TRBV6-3 and TRBJ2-3, with a weak D call TRBD2 (5 bases). Germline CDR1 is MNHEY and CDR2 is SVGEGT. Trimming left V 4 bases short and J 1 base short, with 12 bases between. The CDR3 consists of 15 residues. CDR3 DNA: TGTGCCAGCAGTTCCATAGCGCCCGGCACAGATACGCAGTATTTT. Translating it yields CASSSIAPGTDTQYF.

CDR3: CASNPVRGARTDTQYF. CDR3 nucleotide sequence: TGTGCCAGTAACCCCGTTCGGGGGGCGAGGACAGATACGCAGTATTTT. This chain uses TRBV19 with TRBJ2-3; weak D call: TRBD2 (7 bases). There are 16 residues in the CDR3. CDR1 and CDR2 (germline): LNHDA, SQIVND (reference sequence). V dropped 7 bases and J dropped 3 bases, with 20 bases sitting between them.

This clonotype has at least ten counts. The V gene is TRBV27, the J gene TRBJ2-7; no clear D. The CDR3 extends over 13 amino acids. Germline CDR1 and CDR2: MNHEY and SMNVEV (reference sequence). The germline V and J ends were trimmed by 2 bases and 1 base, with 6 bases remaining between them. The DNA for the CDR3 is TGTGCCAGCAGTTTAAAAAGGTCCTACGAGCAGTACTTC. This translates into CASSLKRSYEQYF.

Notes on this clonotype: A much larger clonotype is one base distant, so this may be a read error. The genes are TRBV20-1 and TRBJ1-1; D is uncertain. This CDR3 has 11 residues. Per the germline V gene, CDR1 is DFQATT and CDR2 is SNEGSKA (reference sequence). For the CDR3, the DNA is TGCAGTGCTCGGACCAACACTGGAGCTTTCTTT. Its translation is CSARTNTGAFF.

As concerns this clonotype: A read error is possible here, since a much larger clone lies one base away. The V call is TRBV4-1, the J call TRBJ1-1; unclear D gene. Germline-derived CDR1 and CDR2 are MGHRA and YSYEKL. The CDR3 runs to 14 residues. V gave up 3 bases and J gave up 3 bases, with 11 bases separating them. DNA for the CDR3: TGCGCCAGCAGCCAGGGAATCTTGTACACTGAAGCTTTCTTT. As protein: CASSQGILYTEAFF.

The V call is TRBV6-5, the J call TRBJ2-5, with 7 bases that match TRBD2. The V gene end was trimmed by 2 bases and the J gene end by 1 base; junction bases not matched to a gene: 7. The CDR3 spans 16 residues. Germline CDR1 is MNHEY and CDR2 is SVGAGI. CDR3 DNA sequence: TGTGCCAGCAGTTACGCCGCGGGAGCCGCCCAAGAGACCCAGTACTTC. This codes for CASSYAAGAAQETQYF.

V and J are TRBV10-3 and TRBJ1-2; 7 bases agree with TRBD1. J gave up 3 bases and V 4 bases, and 5 bases lay outside the gene matches. In germline, CDR1 is ENHRY, CDR2 SYGVKD. The CDR3 sequence is 14 residues long. The CDR3 spells CAISAAGTDYGYTF. The CDR3 coding sequence is TGTGCCATCAGTGCCGCCGGGACAGACTATGGCTACACCTTC.

Ten or more counts support this clonotype. The genes are TRBV6-1 and TRBJ2-1, with 11 positions matching TRBD1. This CDR3 contains 14 residues. Looked up from germline, CDR1 is MNHNS and CDR2 is SASEGT. V shed 5 bases, J shed 5 bases, and the junction held 2 bases outside the gene matches. CDR3 loop: CASSRGQGDNEQFF. The CDR3 DNA is TGTGCCAGCAGTCGGGGACAGGGGGACAATGAGCAGTTCTTC.

V usage is TRBV7-2 and J usage is TRBJ2-3, with 7 positions matching TRBD2. This CDR3 has 14 amino acids. CDR1 and CDR2 (germline): SGHTA, FQGNSA. V gave up 1 base and J gave up 5 bases; unmatched junction bases: 3. The CDR3 sequence: CASSLVSGVDTQYF. CDR3 nucleotides: TGTGCCAGCAGCTTAGTGAGCGGGGTAGATACGCAGTATTTT.

Of note for this clonotype: One end of the junction fails to match germline, which may point to a read error. The gene calls are TRBV20-1 and TRBJ2-2; 7 nucleotides line up with TRBD1. This CDR3 has 15 amino acids. Germline V gene sequence: CDR1 DFQATT, CDR2 SNEGSKA (reference sequence). CDR3 nucleotide sequence: TGCAGTGCTAGAAGGACAGGAATGAACACCGGGGATCTGTTTTTT. Its translation: CSARRTGMNTGDLFF.

The rearrangement links TRBV7-2 to TRBJ2-7, with D tentatively TRBD1 (5 bases). Germline loops: CDR1 SGHTA, CDR2 FQGNSA. V was cut by 4 bases and J by 4 bases, with 17 bases left in between. CDR3 length: 15 amino acids. The CDR3 is CASSSTPTQGYEQYF. The CDR3 DNA reads as TGTGCCAGCAGCTCAACACCCACTCAGGGTTACGAGCAGTACTTC.

Concerning this clonotype: A much larger clone differs by one base, so this may be a read error. This rearrangement joins TRBV6-2 or TRBV6-3 to TRBJ2-7; 8 nucleotides agree with TRBD1. The V gene's germline CDR1 is MNHEY and CDR2 SVGEGT. The CDR3 has 15 amino acids. V shed 8 bases, J shed 7 bases, and the junction held 16 bases outside the gene matches. CDR3 protein: CASLGTGQSYNEQYF. CDR3 DNA: TGTGCCAGCCTTGGGACAGGCCAGTCCTACAATGAGCAGTACTTC.

The chain combines TRBV6-1 with TRBJ2-6, with D possibly matching TRBD1 (6 bases). This CDR3 has 16 residues. Germline-derived CDR1 and CDR2 are MNHNS and SASEGT. V lost 6 bases to trimming and J lost 4 bases, with 16 bases between them. CDR3 DNA sequence: TGTGCCAGCAGCCCACAGGGTCCCCCGGGGGCCAACGTCCTGACTTTC. Protein: CASSPQGPPGANVLTF.

Only a few counts were recorded for this clonotype. This chain connects TRBV29-1 to TRBJ2-5, with D perhaps matching TRBD1 or TRBD2 (6 bases each). The CDR3 consists of 12 residues. Trimming cost V 3 bases and J 4 bases, with 9 bases left between them. Germline CDR1 SQVTM, CDR2 ANQGSEA. CDR3 residues: CSVERGAETQYF. The CDR3 coding sequence is TGCAGCGTTGAGAGGGGGGCAGAGACCCAGTACTTC.

This clonotype has just a few counts. The rearrangement links TRBV20-1 to TRBJ1-5, with D possibly being TRBD1 (5 bases). The V end was cut by 0 bases, the J end by 6 bases, with 27 bases between. Germline CDR1 DFQATT, CDR2 SNEGSKA (reference sequence). This CDR3 is 19 amino acids long. The chain's CDR3 is CSARDPWGYGDSQGQPQHF. The CDR3 DNA reads TGCAGTGCTAGAGATCCATGGGGATATGGAGACAGCCAAGGTCAGCCCCAGCATTTT.

The V gene is TRBV7-2, the J gene TRBJ1-2; no firm D call. The CDR3 has 14 amino acids. The ends were cut back, 1 base at V and 2 bases at J, with 8 bases in the middle. The germline V gene has CDR1 SGHTA and CDR2 FQGNSA. CDR3 region: CASSLDYNNYGYTF. The CDR3 coding sequence is TGTGCCAGCAGCTTAGATTACAACAACTATGGCTACACCTTC.

This clonotype was seen many times. The chain employs TRBV28 and TRBJ1-2; D gene ambiguous. Trimming took off 6 bases at V and 5 bases at J, with 19 bases between the two ends. Germline lookup yields CDR1 MDHEN and CDR2 SYDVKM. The CDR3 is made up of 15 amino acids. The CDR3 spells CASSTQRPVGYGYTF. The CDR3 DNA follows: TGTGCCAGCAGCACACAGAGACCAGTGGGGTATGGCTACACCTTC.

This clonotype was seen just once. A much larger clonotype is one base distant, so this may be a read error. In this CDR3 the conserved last residue, phenylalanine or tryptophan, is missing, so a read error is likely. This chain links TRBV28 with TRBJ1-5; D remains ambiguous. The germline CDR1 and CDR2 sequences are MDHEN and SYDVKM. This CDR3 spans 13 amino acids. Trimming shortened V by 6 bases and J by 10 bases, and 16 bases separated the two germline ends. The CDR3 loop is CASRARGTRPQHL. The CDR3 DNA reads as TGTGCCAGCAGAGCCCGGGGTACAAGACCCCAGCATCTT.

CDR3 sequence (DNA): TGTGCCAGCAGTGAGTCATCTGGGGCCAACGTCCTGACTTTC. Translating it yields CASSESSGANVLTF. The chain uses TRBV6-4 and TRBJ2-6; D gene unclear. V was shortened by 3 bases and J by 1 base, with 4 bases between the two germline ends. The CDR3 is 14 residues long. The germline CDR1 and CDR2 sequences are MRHNA and SNTAGT.

This clonotype was seen more than once but under ten times. The rearrangement joins TRBV5-1 to TRBJ2-1, with 11 bases identical to TRBD2. This CDR3 spans 17 amino acids. The V and J ends lost 2 bases and 8 bases, in that order; junction bases with no gene match: 12. Germline V lookup: CDR1 SGHRS, CDR2 YFSETQ. The CDR3 region has the DNA TGCGCCAGCAGCTTAGAACTAGCGGGAGTCGGGGTCGATGAGCAGTTCTTC. Amino acid sequence: CASSLELAGVGVDEQFF.

The genes are TRBV19 and TRBJ2-7; 8 nucleotides match TRBD1. After removal of 5 bases from V and 1 base from J, the junction contained 7 bases not matched to a gene. Germline CDR1 and CDR2: LNHDA and SQIVND (reference sequence). The CDR3 has 15 residues. As DNA, the CDR3 is TGTGCCAGTAGTGCTCCCGGGACAGGATCCTACGAGCAGTACTTC. Translated: CASSAPGTGSYEQYF.